This T cell receptor beta chain is drawn from a study of regulatory T cells in long-lasting Graves disease. Study as a whole: Persistent cases took antithyroid drugs over 5 years and stayed TSH receptor antibody positive. Study findings and constraints: There were preferences for TRBV28, TRBJ1-2 and TRBJ2-5 in persistent disease.

TCR beta libraries were built with iRepertoire HTBI primers and Arm-PCR of CDR3 regions. TCRdb reanalysed the multiplex PCR reads using MiXCR and keeps one entry per CDR3 protein. The sample lists about 400,000 distinct CDR3 sequences, 20% to 25% seen once, with about a fifth in the top ten. As to time point: persistent/refractory GD, antithyroid drugs over 5 years with positive TRAb. Scientists built the TCR library using RNA that was extracted from PBMCs. This clonotype was picked up many times. The antigen remains undetermined. The CDR3 length is 14 residues. Trimming took 1 base from V and 4 from J, leaving 11 bases between them. CDR1 is SGHTA, CDR2 FQGNSA, per germline.

This clonotype originated in a female donor with Graves disease. V is TRBV7-2 and J is TRBJ2-7, with a tentative D call TRBD2 (6 bases). The sample consisted of peripheral blood mononuclear cells (PBMCs), taken when the disease was refractory, from a patient treated with antithyroid drugs. The CDR3 spells CASSLGLGTYEQYF. The DNA for the CDR3 is TGTGCCAGCAGCTTAGGCTTAGGGACTTACGAGCAGTACTTC.